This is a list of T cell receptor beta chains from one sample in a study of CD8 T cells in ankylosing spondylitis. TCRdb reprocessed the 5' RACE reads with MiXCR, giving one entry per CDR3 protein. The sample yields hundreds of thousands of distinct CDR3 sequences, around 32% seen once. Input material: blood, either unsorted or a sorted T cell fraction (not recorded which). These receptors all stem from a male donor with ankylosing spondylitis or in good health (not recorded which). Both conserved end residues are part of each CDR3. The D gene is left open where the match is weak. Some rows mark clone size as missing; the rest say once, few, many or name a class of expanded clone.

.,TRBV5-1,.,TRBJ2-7,TGCGCCAGCAGCCAGCTGACGAAAAGCTCCTACGAGCAGTACTTC,CASSQLTKSSYEQYF
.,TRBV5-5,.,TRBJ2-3,TGTGCCAGCAGCTTGGCCGGGGGCGCATCCGATACGCAGTATTTT,CASSLAGGASDTQYF
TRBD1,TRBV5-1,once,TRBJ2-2,TGCGCCAGCGCCGGGACAGGGGCCATCGGGGAGCTGTTTTTT,CASAGTGAIGELFF
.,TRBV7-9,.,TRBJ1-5,TGTGCCAGCAGCTTAGTAACTGGGGGTCCAGGGCCCCAGCATTTT,CASSLVTGGPGPQHF
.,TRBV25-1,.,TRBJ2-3,TGTGCCAGCAGTGAATTAAGAGCTACAGATACGCAGTATTTT,CASSELRATDTQYF
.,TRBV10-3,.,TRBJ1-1,TGTGCCACAGACACTCCGGGGAACACTGAAGCTTTCTTT,CATDTPGNTEAFF
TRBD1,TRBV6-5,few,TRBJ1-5,TGTGCCAGCAGTTCCTGGACAGGCGCCTCCCTGTCCCAGCATTTT,CASSSWTGASLSQHF
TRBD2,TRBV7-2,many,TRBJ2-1,TGTGCCAGCAGCTTAGATGGCGGGGGGGCAACGTACAATGAGCAGTTCTTC,CASSLDGGGATYNEQFF
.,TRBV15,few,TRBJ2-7,TGTGCCACCAGCAGACAGCATCGCTACGAGCAGTACTTC,CATSRQHRYEQYF
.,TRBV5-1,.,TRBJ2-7,TGCGCCAGCGGAGAGGGGATTGGCGAGCAGTACTTC,CASGEGIGEQYF
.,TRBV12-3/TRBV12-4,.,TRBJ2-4,TGTGCCAGCAGTTTGGGGGACACTAAAAACATTCAGTACTTC,CASSLGDTKNIQYF
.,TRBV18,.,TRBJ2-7,TGTGCCAGCTCACCCGCTTTTGCCTACGAGCAGTACTTC,CASSPAFAYEQYF
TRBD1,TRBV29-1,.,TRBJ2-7,TGCAGCGTTGAGGCTAGACAGGGTGTTGTCTACGAGCAGTACTTC,CSVEARQGVVYEQYF
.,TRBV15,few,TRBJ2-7,TGTGCCACCAGCCCAAAATGGCAGGGCAACGAGCAGTACTTC,CATSPKWQGNEQYF
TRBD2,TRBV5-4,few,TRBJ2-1,TGTGCCAGCAGCTTGGCCTGGCGGGGGGGCTACAATGAGCAGTTCTTC,CASSLAWRGGYNEQFF
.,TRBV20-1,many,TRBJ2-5,TGCAGTGCCATGGCAAGGACGGCTCAAGAGACCCAGTACTTC,CSAMARTAQETQYF
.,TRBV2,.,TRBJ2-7,TGTGCCAGCATGCAGGAAACCTACGAGCAGTACTTC,CASMQETYEQYF